This T cell receptor (beta chain) was documented in a study of cytomegalovirus exposure and HLA in healthy donors. Notes on the study in general: It was assumed in the presence/absence analyses that sequencing depth was roughly uniform across donors. Later, TCR association rates were found to vary by HLA locus, highest for DRB1 and lowest for HLA-C.

Vbeta (60) and Jbeta (13) primers were used in the PCR. The protocol was immunoSEQ multiplex PCR, while the TCRdb copy is restricted to in-frame clones and leaves out a portion. In the table there are more than 150,000 clones, 82% of which are singletons. In regard to this clone: The target antigen is unknown.

The origin of this receptor is a middle-aged man in good health and CMV-seronegative. Sequenced sample: PBMCs.

The CDR3 region has the DNA TGTGCAAGTCGCTTAGTTGTCCCTGGGGAGGGGGGGCCAGACGAGCAGTACTTC. It codes for CASRLVVPGEGGPDEQYF. The chain uses TRBV12-2 and TRBJ2-7; the table's D call of TRBD2 was not tested on the DNA. TRBV12-2 is noted as a pseudogene. CDR3 length: 18 amino acids.